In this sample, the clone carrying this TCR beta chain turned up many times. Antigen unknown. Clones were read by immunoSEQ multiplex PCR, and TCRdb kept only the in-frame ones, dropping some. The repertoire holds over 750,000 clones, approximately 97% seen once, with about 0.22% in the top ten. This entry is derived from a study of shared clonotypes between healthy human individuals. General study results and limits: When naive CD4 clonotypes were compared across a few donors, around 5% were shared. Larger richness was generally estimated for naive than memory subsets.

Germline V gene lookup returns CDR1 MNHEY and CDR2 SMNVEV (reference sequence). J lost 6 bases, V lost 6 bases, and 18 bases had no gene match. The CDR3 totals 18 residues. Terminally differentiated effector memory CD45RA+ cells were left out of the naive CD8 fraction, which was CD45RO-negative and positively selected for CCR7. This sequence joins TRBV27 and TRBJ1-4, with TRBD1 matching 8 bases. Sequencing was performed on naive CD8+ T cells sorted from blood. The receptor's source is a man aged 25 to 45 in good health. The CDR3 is CASSRAFIQDRDDEKLFF. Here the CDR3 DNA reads TGTGCCAGCAGCCGTGCGTTTATCCAGGACAGGGATGATGAAAAACTGTTTTTT.